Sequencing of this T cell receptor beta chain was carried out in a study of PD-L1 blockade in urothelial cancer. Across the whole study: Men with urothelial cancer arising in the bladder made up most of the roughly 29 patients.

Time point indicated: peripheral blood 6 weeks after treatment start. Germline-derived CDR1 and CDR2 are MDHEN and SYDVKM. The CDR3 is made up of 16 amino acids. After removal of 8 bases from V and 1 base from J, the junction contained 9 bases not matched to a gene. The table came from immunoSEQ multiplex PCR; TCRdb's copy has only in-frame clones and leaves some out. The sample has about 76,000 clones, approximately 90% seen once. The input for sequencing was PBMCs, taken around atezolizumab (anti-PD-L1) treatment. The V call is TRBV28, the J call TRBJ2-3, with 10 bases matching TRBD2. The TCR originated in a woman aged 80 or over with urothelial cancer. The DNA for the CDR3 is TGTGCCAGCCTGGGGGCTAGCGGGAGCCGCACAGATACGCAGTATTTT. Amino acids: CASLGASGSRTDTQYF.